The 22 T cell receptor beta chains given below trace back to one sample, sequenced in a study of response to subunit inactivated influenza vaccine. TCRdb re-called the RT-PCR reads with MiXCR, one entry per CDR3 protein. The data hold some 640,000 distinct CDR3 sequences, with 11% to 15% observed a single time. The sample consisted of PBMCs from blood, taken 14 days before vaccination. These receptors were collected from a man aged 45-65 years who received an inactivated influenza vaccine.

The rearrangement links TRBV24-1 to TRBJ2-1; 8 bases match TRBD2. The CDR3 has 12 residues. V shed 3 bases, J shed 15 bases, and the junction held 6 bases outside the gene matches. The germline V gene has CDR1 KGHDR and CDR2 SFDVKD. CDR3 loop: CATSDATGGRFF. In nucleotides, the CDR3 is TGTGCCACCAGTGATGCGACGGGGGGGCGGTTCTTC.

This clonotype has just a few counts. The chain carries TRBV7-7 and TRBJ2-1; possibly TRBD1 or TRBD2 for D (5 bases each). Trimming stripped 5 bases from V and 8 bases from J, with 13 bases between. Germline CDR1 is SSHAT and CDR2 is FNYEAQ (reference sequence). This CDR3 has 13 amino acids. CDR3 sequence (DNA): TGTGCCAGCAGCCGGCGGATGGGGGATGAGCAGTTCTTC. Its protein product is CASSRRMGDEQFF.

This clonotype was observed a handful of times. The V call is TRBV4-3, the J call TRBJ1-2, with a tentative D call TRBD1 (6 bases). CDR3 length: 14 residues. Germline V CDR1 and CDR2: LGHNA, YSLEER. Trimming took 0 bases from V and 7 from J, leaving 12 bases between them. The DNA of the CDR3 is TGCGCCAGCAGCCAAGAACGGGGGCCTCGTGGCTACACCTTC. Its translation: CASSQERGPRGYTF.

The gene calls are TRBV12-3 or TRBV12-4 and TRBJ2-1; D assignment may be TRBD1 or TRBD2 (5 bases each). The CDR3 is 14 residues long. Trimming took 2 bases from V and 8 from J, leaving 13 bases between them. CDR3 region: CASSLSAGSYEQFF. The CDR3 DNA follows: TGTGCCAGCAGTTTATCGGCAGGGAGTTATGAGCAGTTCTTC.

This clonotype was counted only a few times. This rearrangement joins TRBV20-1 to TRBJ2-1; 9 nucleotides line up with TRBD2. Per germline, CDR1 DFQATT and CDR2 SNEGSKA (reference sequence). The trim removed 7 bases at V and 7 bases at J, leaving 8 bases unmatched. The CDR3 extends over 13 amino acids. For the CDR3, the DNA is TGCAGTGAGGCGGGAGGGCCTAAGAATGAGCAGTTCTTC. It specifies CSEAGGPKNEQFF.

This clonotype occurred a few times. The chain has TRBV27 and TRBJ1-2; 8 bases agree with TRBD1. The CDR3 has 13 residues. Trimming removed 3 bases from V and 8 bases from J; junction bases left unmatched: 5. Germline V gene lookup returns CDR1 MNHEY and CDR2 SMNVEV (reference sequence). The DNA for the CDR3 is TGTGCCAGCAGTTTTTTGACAGGGGAAGGCTACACCTTC. It encodes CASSFLTGEGYTF.

In the case of this clonotype: A much larger clonotype is one base distant, so this may be a read error. The gene calls are TRBV6-5 and TRBJ2-6; the D gene is possibly TRBD1 (5 bases). The V gene's germline CDR1 is MNHEY and CDR2 SVGAGI. CDR3 length equals 18 residues. The V gene lost 4 bases and the J gene lost 0 bases, with 16 bases spanning the gap. The CDR3 region has the DNA TGTGCCAGCAGTTCCATGGACAAGGAGTACTCTGGGGCCAACGTCCTGACTTTC. Translation: CASSSMDKEYSGANVLTF.

The chain uses TRBV10-3 and TRBJ2-3, with D possibly matching TRBD1 (6 bases). The V and J ends lost 4 bases and 7 bases respectively, with 15 bases between them. The CDR3 runs 14 residues. Germline V gene sequence: CDR1 ENHRY, CDR2 SYGVKD. CDR3 coding DNA: TGTGCCATCAGTGGCGAGACAGGCTCGAATACGCAGTATTTT. Residues: CAISGETGSNTQYF.

There are many counts of this clonotype. The gene calls are TRBV6-1 and TRBJ2-1; D gene ambiguous. Germline V lookup: CDR1 MNHNS, CDR2 SASEGT. This CDR3 contains 13 residues. Trimming shortened V by 5 bases and J by 6 bases, and 11 bases separated the two germline ends. The CDR3 is CASSRDRANEQFF. The CDR3 bases are TGTGCCAGCAGTCGAGACCGAGCCAATGAGCAGTTCTTC.

In its sample, this clonotype was seen a few times. The gene calls are TRBV6-5 and TRBJ2-7, with TRBD1 as a possible D gene (5 bases). Trimming stripped 0 bases from V and 0 bases from J, with 12 bases between. The CDR3 contains 16 residues. CDR1 and CDR2 (germline): MNHEY, SVGAGI. CDR3 region: CASSYSLPRDSYEQYF. The CDR3, as DNA: TGTGCCAGCAGTTACTCGCTCCCCAGGGACTCCTACGAGCAGTACTTC.

This clonotype showed up just a few times. The chain employs TRBV12-3 or TRBV12-4 and TRBJ2-4, with a possible D match to TRBD1 (6 bases). The CDR3 totals 15 residues. V lost 1 base and J lost 3, with 10 bases in between. In DNA, the CDR3 is TGTGCCAGCAGTTTAGTGCAGGGGCTCAAAAACATTCAGTACTTC. It is translated as CASSLVQGLKNIQYF.

This clonotype has a handful of counts. V is TRBV4-2 and J is TRBJ2-1; D remains unclear. In germline, CDR1 is LGHNA, CDR2 YNFKEQ. This CDR3 has 18 residues. V lost 2 bases to trimming and J lost 2 bases, with 19 bases between them. As DNA, the CDR3 is TGTGCCAGCAGCCAATCCCTGACGGGCCAAAGTCCCTACAATGAGCAGTTCTTC. Translation gives CASSQSLTGQSPYNEQFF.

The chain is built from TRBV7-8 and TRBJ2-7; the D gene is possibly TRBD2 (6 bases). The CDR3 extends over 17 amino acids. Germline values: CDR1 SGHVS, CDR2 FQNEAQ. V dropped 5 bases and J dropped 2 bases, with 22 bases sitting between them. The CDR3 here is CASSIPPGLQSAYEQYF. The CDR3 region has the DNA TGTGCCAGCAGCATACCTCCGGGACTCCAATCCGCCTACGAGCAGTACTTC. The entire variable domain, with the rest obtained from reference TRBV7-8 and TRBJ2-7, is as follows: GAGVSQSPRYKVAKRGQDVALRCDPISGHVSLFWYQQALGQGPEFLTYFQNEAQLDKSGLPSDRFFAERPEGSVSTLKIQRTQQEDSAVYLCASSIPPGLQSAYEQYFGPGTRLTVT.

This clonotype turned up a few times. This chain links TRBV19 with TRBJ1-2; TRBD1 aligns across 8 bases. Germline V gene sequence: CDR1 LNHDA, CDR2 SQIVND (reference sequence). V lost 10 bases to trimming and J lost 3 bases; unmatched junction nucleotides: 7. This CDR3 spans 13 amino acids. CDR3 region: CATTDRVDYGYTF. The DNA for the CDR3 is TGTGCCACCACGGACAGGGTCGACTATGGCTACACCTTC.

The rearrangement links TRBV6-1 to TRBJ1-2, with 7 nucleotides matching TRBD1. Germline V gives CDR1 MNHNS, CDR2 SASEGT. The J segment lost 8 bases and the V segment lost 3 bases, leaving 3 bases of the junction unmatched. The CDR3 covers 12 residues. The CDR3 loop is CASSETGRGYTF. In nucleotides, the CDR3 is TGTGCCAGCAGTGAGACAGGGCGAGGCTACACCTTC.

This sequence joins TRBV3-1 and TRBJ2-2, with 14 bases identical to TRBD2. The length of the CDR3 is 15 residues. Unmatched junction bases numbered 7, after V lost 10 bases and J lost 6 bases. Germline loops: CDR1 LGHDT, CDR2 YNNKEL (reference sequence). CDR3 bases: TGTGCCACCTCCCCGACTAGCGGGAGGGCCGGGGAGCTGTTTTTT. It codes for CATSPTSGRAGELFF.

The chain recombines TRBV4-1 with TRBJ2-4; no clear D gene. Between the trimmed V and J ends, which lost 0 bases and 0 bases, there was a span of 12 bases. The length of the CDR3 is 17 residues. Germline CDR1 MGHRA, CDR2 YSYEKL. The CDR3 loop reads CASSQESFGLAKNIQYF. As DNA, the CDR3 is TGCGCCAGCAGCCAAGAATCCTTTGGCCTAGCCAAAAACATTCAGTACTTC.

This rearrangement joins TRBV28 to TRBJ2-7; D possibly uses TRBD1 or TRBD2 (5 bases each). Germline values: CDR1 MDHEN, CDR2 SYDVKM. With 6 bases removed from V and 2 bases from J, the gap between germline ends came to 11 bases. The CDR3 is 13 amino acids. The CDR3 DNA reads TGTGCCAGCAGAGGGCCGGGGCCCTACGAGCAGTACTTC. Its translation: CASRGPGPYEQYF.

J is TRBJ2-2 and V is TRBV5-1; the match to TRBD2 covers 10 bases. Per germline, CDR1 SGHRS and CDR2 YFSETQ. The CDR3 spans 16 residues. V gave up 4 bases and J gave up 4 bases; unmatched junction bases: 7. The DNA of the CDR3 is TGCGCCAGCAGCAAGACGGGACTAGCGACCACCGGGGAGCTGTTTTTT. This translates into CASSKTGLATTGELFF.

The gene calls are TRBV27 and TRBJ2-1; either TRBD1 or TRBD2 may supply D (5 bases each). Trimming cost V 3 bases and J 4 bases, with 16 bases left between them. Germline-derived CDR1 and CDR2 are MNHEY and SMNVEV (reference sequence). This CDR3 comprises 16 residues. The DNA of the CDR3 is TGTGCCAGCAGTTTCCTCCCGGGACGGGCGTACAATGAGCAGTTCTTC. Protein product: CASSFLPGRAYNEQFF.

The chain uses TRBV12-3 or TRBV12-4 and TRBJ1-2; possibly TRBD1 for D (6 bases). This CDR3 spans 15 amino acids. Trimming left V 5 bases short and J 5 bases short, with 18 bases between. The CDR3 spells CASSLRTDGPYGYTF. CDR3 coding DNA: TGTGCCAGCAGTCTCCGGACAGACGGGCCTTATGGCTACACCTTC.

The rearrangement joins TRBV4-2 to TRBJ2-5; D may be TRBD1 (6 bases). Germline lookup yields CDR1 LGHNA and CDR2 YNFKEQ. The CDR3 has 15 residues. The ends were cut back, 4 bases at V and 5 bases at J, with 17 bases in the middle. CDR3 nucleotides: TGTGCCAGCAGCCCGGGACAAGGGCTGTTGGAGACCCAGTACTTC. Protein product: CASSPGQGLLETQYF.